Shown below are 9 T cell receptor beta chains from a single sample sequenced in a study of beta chain features in type 1 diabetes. Since all of the isolated RNA was reverse transcribed, expressed TCRB transcripts were what got sequenced. Profiled with immunoSEQ multiplex PCR; TCRdb holds only in-frame clones, not every one. The table lists roughly 310,000 clones, 8% to 13% of them singletons. The sequenced material came from naive CD4+ T cells from blood. The receptors shown here come from a woman in her 30s in good health.

The rearrangement joins TRBV7-3 to TRBJ2-1; D gene ambiguous. The CDR3 sequence is 16 residues long. Germline assignment: CDR1 SGHTA and CDR2 FQGTGA. Trimming pared 2 bases from V and 0 bases from J, leaving 11 bases between. CDR3 nucleotides: TGTGCCAGCAGCTTATCATCCTCGAGCTCCTACAATGAGCAGTTCTTC. Translated, it gives CASSLSSSSSYNEQFF.

With respect to this clone: Germline is not matched at one junction end, which may reflect a read error. Other DNA sequences in this specimen translate into the identical CDR3. The V and J genes are TRBV7-9 and TRBJ2-3, with 13 positions matching TRBD2. From germline, CDR1 is SEHNR and CDR2 FQNEAQ (reference sequence). This CDR3 spans 16 amino acids. The DNA for the CDR3 is TGCGCCAGCAGCTCGGGACTAGCGGGGTTCACAGATACGCAGTATTTT. As protein: CASSSGLAGFTDTQYF.

This clone was detected a few times. At one end, the junction sequence differs from germline, possibly due to a read error. The V and J genes are TRBV7-3 and TRBJ2-1; 9 nucleotides agree with TRBD2. The length of the CDR3 is 11 residues. Germline CDR1 and CDR2: SGHTA and FQGTGA. The CDR3 region is CASSPSGNRVF. The CDR3 bases are TGTGCCAGCAGCCCTAGCGGGAATAGGGTCTTC.

The genes are TRBV11-2 and TRBJ1-1; D is undetermined. V lost 3 bases and J 0 bases, leaving 5 bases between the germline ends. Germline V CDR1 and CDR2: SGHAT, FQNNGV. This CDR3 region has 13 residues. The CDR3 DNA follows: TGTGCCAGCAGCTTTAGAGTGAACACTGAAGCTTTCTTT. The encoded protein is CASSFRVNTEAFF.

The J gene is TRBJ2-1, the V gene TRBV11-3; D is undetermined. The germline V gene encodes CDR1 SGHNT and CDR2 YENEEA. Deletions cut 1 base from V and 5 bases from J, with 9 bases between. The CDR3 extends over 14 amino acids. The chain's CDR3 is CASSLGAQHNEQFF. The DNA of the CDR3 is TGTGCCAGCAGCTTAGGGGCACAGCACAATGAGCAGTTCTTC.

The gene calls are TRBV14 and TRBJ2-1; 10 bases fit TRBD2. V lost 4 bases to trimming and J lost 3 bases; unmatched junction nucleotides: 6. Germline CDR1 is SGHDN and CDR2 is FVKESK. CDR3 length equals 16 residues. The CDR3, as DNA: TGTGCCAGCAGCCCGCGGACTAGCGGATACTACAATGAGCAGTTCTTC. Its translation: CASSPRTSGYYNEQFF.

The V and J genes are TRBV28 and TRBJ2-5; TRBD2 is a possible D gene (5 bases). Germline V gene sequence: CDR1 MDHEN, CDR2 SYDVKM. V shed 3 bases and J shed 5 bases, with 10 bases lying between them. The CDR3 covers 13 residues. CDR3 sequence (DNA): TGTGCCAGCAGTTTCCCGGGGTGGGAGACCCAGTACTTC. Its translation: CASSFPGWETQYF.

The chain couples TRBV4-3 to TRBJ1-3; the D is unclear. Germline-derived CDR1 and CDR2 are LGHNA and YSLEER. CDR3 size: 16 residues. V was pared by 0 bases and J by 3 bases, with 12 bases between. The CDR3 nucleotides are TGCGCCAGCAGCCAAGAGGCTGGCGGGATTGGAAACACCATATATTTT. It translates to CASSQEAGGIGNTIYF.

This clone was observed at least ten times. The chain recombines TRBV23-1 with TRBJ2-1; the D gene is possibly TRBD1 (6 bases). TRBV23-1 is an open reading frame, and its role is uncertain. This CDR3 region has 15 residues. V lost 3 bases to trimming and J lost 5 bases, with 14 bases between them. This CDR3 reads CASSQPGTLDNEQFF. The DNA for the CDR3 is TGCGCCAGCAGTCAGCCCGGGACACTCGACAATGAGCAGTTCTTC.